The 23 T cell receptor beta chains below all came from one sample that was sequenced in a study of response to subunit inactivated influenza vaccine. TCRdb reprocessed the RT-PCR reads via MiXCR and lists one record per CDR3 protein. The data show about 190,000 distinct CDR3 sequences, with 13% to 15% seen just once and roughly 24% held by the top ten. This material consisted of CD8+ T cells sorted from PBMCs, taken 5 days after vaccination. The receptors stem from a man in his fifties who received an inactivated influenza vaccine.

This clonotype was counted many times. This chain's CDR3 is CSVEDRSTNEKLFF. As DNA, the CDR3 is TGCAGCGTTGAAGATCGGTCAACTAATGAAAAACTGTTTTTT. This chain joins TRBV29-1 and TRBJ1-4; D not certain. This CDR3 comprises 14 residues. The germline gives CDR1 SQVTM, CDR2 ANQGSEA. V was pared by 0 bases and J by 0 bases, with 5 bases between.

The chain has TRBV27 and TRBJ2-7; TRBD1 might be the D (6 bases). CDR1 and CDR2 (germline): MNHEY, SMNVEV (reference sequence). Between the trimmed V and J ends, which lost 5 bases and 0 bases, there was a span of 17 bases. The CDR3 contains 16 residues. The CDR3 loop is CASSPRGRGGSYEQYF. In nucleotides, the CDR3 is TGTGCCAGCAGTCCCCGGGGCAGGGGTGGCTCCTACGAGCAGTACTTC.

The chain uses TRBV27 and TRBJ2-1; D not resolved. CDR3 length equals 13 residues. The germline gives CDR1 MNHEY, CDR2 SMNVEV (reference sequence). Trimming removed 2 bases from V and 7 bases from J, with 9 bases in between. The CDR3 here is CASSLGHRNEQFF. In DNA form, the CDR3 reads TGTGCCAGCAGTTTAGGGCACCGTAATGAGCAGTTCTTC.

This clonotype was detected a few times. This chain uses TRBV5-1 with TRBJ2-1, with 12 positions matching TRBD2. The germline CDR1 and CDR2 sequences are SGHRS and YFSETQ. V shed 3 bases and J 4 bases; nucleotides not matched to a gene: 5. The CDR3 spans 16 residues. In DNA, the CDR3 is TGCGCCAGCAGCTCGCCGGGACTAGCGGGTTACAATGAGCAGTTCTTC. This gives the protein CASSSPGLAGYNEQFF. Complete variable domain (other parts from reference TRBV5-1 and TRBJ2-1): KAGVTQTPRYLIKTRGQQVTLSCSPISGHRSVSWYQQTPGQGLQFLFEYFSETQRNKGNFPGRFSGRQFSNSRSEMNVSTLELGDSALYLCASSSPGLAGYNEQFFGPGTRLTVL.

This clonotype was seen a handful of times. The junction and the germline gene differ at one end; a read error may be behind it. V and J are TRBV28 and TRBJ1-2, with no clear D. The CDR3 covers 15 residues. Germline loops: CDR1 MDHEN, CDR2 SYDVKM. For the CDR3, the DNA is TGCGCCAGCACCTCAACTGCCTTTTCTGCCTTAGGCTACACCTTC. Residues: CASTSTAFSALGYTF.

The V gene is TRBV6-1, the J gene TRBJ2-7, with a weak D call TRBD2 (5 bases). Trimming shortened V by 10 bases and J by 0 bases, and 13 bases separated the two germline ends. The CDR3 consists of 13 residues. The germline gives CDR1 MNHNS, CDR2 SASEGT. CDR3 region: CATRGGRSYEQYF. DNA for the CDR3: TGTGCCACGAGAGGCGGGCGCTCCTACGAGCAGTACTTC.

The chain joins TRBV11-2 to TRBJ2-1; 9 bases map to TRBD1. The V and J ends lost 5 bases and 6 bases, in that order; junction bases with no gene match: 5. This CDR3 contains 14 residues. Looked up from germline, CDR1 is SGHAT and CDR2 is FQNNGV. The CDR3 spells CASSPGTGTNEQFF. CDR3 DNA sequence: TGTGCCAGCAGCCCCGGGACAGGGACCAATGAGCAGTTCTTC. Drawing the rest from reference TRBV11-2 and TRBJ2-1, the complete variable domain is EAGVAQSPRYKIIEKRQSVAFWCNPISGHATLYWYQQILGQGPKLLIQFQNNGVVDDSQLPKDRFSAERLKGVDSTLKIQPAKLEDSAVYLCASSPGTGTNEQFFGPGTRLTVL.

The chain combines TRBV28 with TRBJ2-4; TRBD1 agrees at 7 bases. V dropped 6 bases and J dropped 7; count of bases not matched to a gene: 12. The CDR3 covers 15 residues. Germline assignment: CDR1 MDHEN and CDR2 SYDVKM. In DNA form, the CDR3 reads TGTGCCAGCAGCCCCGAGGGGGCCCCCAGGAACATTCAGTACTTC. This gives the protein CASSPEGAPRNIQYF.

The chain is built from TRBV15 and TRBJ2-1; the match to TRBD1 covers 7 bases. V lost 4 bases and J lost 9; bases outside the gene matches: 12. Germline loops: CDR1 LNHNV, CDR2 YYDKDF (reference sequence). The CDR3 spans 15 residues. The DNA for the CDR3 is TGTGCCACCAGCACCTACTCAGGGGGTTTCAGTGAGCAGTTCTTC. Protein product: CATSTYSGGFSEQFF.

The chain couples TRBV29-1 to TRBJ2-7; no clear D gene. The CDR3 is made up of 14 amino acids. CDR1 and CDR2 from the germline V gene are SQVTM and ANQGSEA. Trimming removed 3 bases at V and 2 bases at J, with 14 bases between. The CDR3 reads CSVEGGQKPYEQYF. The CDR3 nucleotides read TGCAGCGTTGAGGGTGGGCAAAAACCCTACGAGCAGTACTTC.

The chain carries TRBV15 and TRBJ2-2; 7 nucleotides line up with TRBD2. CDR1 and CDR2 from the germline V gene are LNHNV and YYDKDF (reference sequence). Germline trimming cut 6 bases from V and 6 bases from J; bases unmatched to any gene: 7. The CDR3 is 14 residues long. The DNA of the CDR3 is TGTGCCACCAGTTTTCGCGGGAGTGCCGGGGAGCTGTTTTTT. Protein: CATSFRGSAGELFF.

The sample holds many counts of this clonotype. CDR3 bases: TGTGCCAGCAGATTTGGACAGGGAAGAGAGACCCAGTACTTC. It encodes CASRFGQGRETQYF. The chain is built from TRBV7-9 and TRBJ2-5, with 8 bases identical to TRBD1. Germline V gene data show CDR1 as SEHNR and CDR2 as FQNEAQ (reference sequence). J lost 4 bases, V lost 6 bases, and 7 bases had no gene match. The CDR3 spans 14 residues.

In its sample, this clonotype was seen a few times. The chain couples TRBV7-9 to TRBJ1-2; D gene unclear. From germline, CDR1 is SEHNR and CDR2 FQNEAQ (reference sequence). There are 12 residues in the CDR3. The V gene lost 5 bases and the J gene lost 8 bases, with 12 bases spanning the gap. DNA of the CDR3: TGTGCCAGCAGCCCTCAAGTGAGAGGCTACACCTTC. Translating gives CASSPQVRGYTF.

This clonotype was seen more than once but under ten times. The chain recombines TRBV9 with TRBJ2-7; maybe TRBD2 (5 bases). The CDR3 spans 13 residues. Germline V gene lookup returns CDR1 SGDLS and CDR2 YYNGEE. V was pared by 1 base and J by 6 bases, with 11 bases between. The CDR3 nucleotides are TGTGCCAGCAGCGTAATGGGAGAGTCCGAGCAGTACTTC. Translated, it gives CASSVMGESEQYF.

This clonotype was observed a few times. Here the CDR3 DNA reads TGTGCCAGCAGTTGGATACAGGGGGCATCCTACAATGAGCAGTTCTTC. Its protein is CASSWIQGASYNEQFF. The J gene is TRBJ2-1, the V gene TRBV28; TRBD1 aligns across 9 bases. Looked up from germline, CDR1 is MDHEN and CDR2 is SYDVKM. The CDR3 length is 16 residues. The junction had 5 bases not matched to a gene; V was cut back by 4 bases and J by 1 base.

The sample holds a few counts of this clonotype. This chain joins TRBV4-2 and TRBJ2-2; possibly TRBD1 for D (6 bases). Germline V gene lookup returns CDR1 LGHNA and CDR2 YNFKEQ. The CDR3 sequence is 18 residues long. The germline V and J ends were trimmed by 0 bases and 1 base, with 15 bases remaining between them. The CDR3 DNA reads TGTGCCAGCAGCCAAGATCCTGTGAGGACAGTGAACACCGGGGAGCTGTTTTTT. It translates to CASSQDPVRTVNTGELFF.

As for this clonotype: This clone may be a read error of a much larger clone one base away. The CDR3 protein is CSARGTSGKETQYF. CDR3 nucleotide sequence: TGCAGTGCTAGAGGGACTAGCGGGAAAGAGACCCAGTACTTC. J is TRBJ2-5 and V is TRBV20-1, with 12 bases identical to TRBD2. V lost 1 base, J lost 3 bases, and 0 bases stayed unmatched. CDR1 and CDR2 (germline): DFQATT, SNEGSKA (reference sequence). CDR3 length: 14 residues.

Ten or more counts support this clonotype. Relative to the germline gene, one junction end is altered; a read error may explain this. The chain uses TRBV12-3 or TRBV12-4 and TRBJ2-5, with D perhaps TRBD2 (6 bases). The length of the CDR3 is 13 residues. The CDR3 protein is CASSIAAQETQYF. The DNA for the CDR3 is TGTGCCAGCAGTATAGCGGCCCAAGAGACCCAGTACTTC.

This clonotype showed up just a few times. This chain uses TRBV7-9 with TRBJ1-1; D remains unclear. V was clipped by 5 bases and J by 0 bases, with 7 bases between them. The CDR3 extends over 13 amino acids. Germline values: CDR1 SEHNR, CDR2 FQNEAQ (reference sequence). The chain's CDR3 is CASSGQLNTEAFF. The CDR3 DNA follows: TGTGCCAGCAGCGGGCAGTTGAACACTGAAGCTTTCTTT. Full variable domain (remainder filled in from reference TRBV7-9 and TRBJ1-1): DTGVSQNPRHKITKRGQNVTFRCDPISEHNRLYWYRQTLGQGPEFLTYFQNEAQLEKSRLLSDRFSAERPKGSFSTLEIQRTEQGDSAMYLCASSGQLNTEAFFGQGTRLTVV.

This clonotype was recorded at least ten times. V is TRBV20-1 and J is TRBJ2-5; D remains ambiguous. Trimming took 0 bases from V and 5 from J, leaving 7 bases between them. CDR3 length: 12 residues. CDR1 and CDR2 from the germline V gene are DFQATT and SNEGSKA (reference sequence). The DNA for the CDR3 is TGCAGTGCTAGAGATCGGCGGGAGACCCAGTACTTC. It is translated as CSARDRRETQYF.

This clonotype has only a few counts. This chain joins TRBV6-5 and TRBJ2-2; TRBD1 matches at 8 bases. J gave up 4 bases and V 4 bases, and 5 bases lay outside the gene matches. CDR1 MNHEY and CDR2 SVGAGI come from the germline V gene. The CDR3 runs to 15 residues. The CDR3 region has the DNA TGTGCCAGCAGTTCCCAGGGGGCCGGCACCGGGGAGCTGTTTTTT. Its protein is CASSSQGAGTGELFF.

The sample holds one count of this clonotype. This sequence joins TRBV6-1 and TRBJ2-7; 11 bases fit TRBD2. The J segment lost 4 bases and the V segment lost 4 bases, leaving 6 bases of the junction unmatched. The CDR3 spans 15 residues. Germline lookup yields CDR1 MNHNS and CDR2 SASEGT. CDR3 nucleotides: TGTGCCAGCAGTGGTATAGCGGGAGGGGGTTACGAGCAGTACTTC. This encodes CASSGIAGGGYEQYF.

This clonotype was found many times. DNA for the CDR3: TGTGCCAGCAGTTTTGGGAGCACTGAAGCTTTCTTT. Encoded protein: CASSFGSTEAFF. The chain uses TRBV12-3 or TRBV12-4 and TRBJ1-1; D is undetermined. The ends were cut back, 3 bases at V and 4 bases at J, with 6 bases in the middle. The CDR3 extends over 12 amino acids.